This T cell receptor beta chain was sequenced during a study of human T cells and chemical hapten exposure. TCRdb redid the calling of the RACE reads with MiXCR, one entry per CDR3 protein. The sample shows around 250,000 distinct CDR3 sequences, approximately 8.6% of them seen only once. V lost 6 bases, J lost 10 bases, and 13 bases stayed unmatched. CDR3 length: 15 residues. Time point in this sample: pre-sensitization, week 0. Treatment noted: therapeutic diphenylcyclopropenone sensitization with weekly scalp DPC. The starting material was whole blood, obtained in connection with sensitization to the hapten diphenylcyclopropenone (DPC). The clonotype originates from a woman aged 40 to 55 with alopecia areata. Some clones in this sample may be carry-over from other donors' samples. The rearrangement joins TRBV12-3 or TRBV12-4 to TRBJ1-4; TRBD1 matches 8 bases. The DNA for the CDR3 is TGTGCCAGCAGCTCGCAGGGGGCCTCTCTCGGAAAACTGTTTTTT. It translates to CASSSQGASLGKLFF.